This TCR beta chain came from a study of STAT5B mutations in CD4+ large granular lymphocyte leukemia. The study, taken as a whole, reports: TRBV06-family usage was enriched in top patient clones (8/27) versus controls (2/35).

The assay was run at survey level. Here immunoSEQ multiplex PCR was the method, and the copy in TCRdb shows in-frame clones only, minus some. The sample consists of under 35,000 clones, around four fifths of them appearing once. Details on this clone: Its antigen is not known.

The germline CDR1 and CDR2 sequences are SGHRS and YFSETQ. The ends were cut back, 0 bases at V and 2 bases at J, with 13 bases in the middle. The CDR3 sequence is 16 residues long. Sequenced material: CD4+ T cells from blood buffy coats. The gene calls are TRBV5-1 and TRBJ2-3; D gene ambiguous. This clonotype was sampled from a human donor in good health. As DNA, the CDR3 is TGCGCCAGCAGCTTGGCCGTAGGCGGAGACACAGATACGCAGTATTTT. It encodes CASSLAVGGDTDTQYF.